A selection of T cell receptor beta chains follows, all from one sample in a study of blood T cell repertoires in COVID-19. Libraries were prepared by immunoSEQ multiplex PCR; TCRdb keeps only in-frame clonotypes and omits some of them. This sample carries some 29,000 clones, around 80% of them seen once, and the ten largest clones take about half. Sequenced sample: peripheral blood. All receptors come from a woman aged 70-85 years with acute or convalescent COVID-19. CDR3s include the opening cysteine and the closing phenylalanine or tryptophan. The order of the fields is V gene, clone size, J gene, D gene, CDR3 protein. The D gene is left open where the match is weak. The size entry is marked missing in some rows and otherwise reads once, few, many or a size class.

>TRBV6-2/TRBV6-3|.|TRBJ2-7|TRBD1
CASSADRTGIESYEQYF
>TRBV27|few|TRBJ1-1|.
CASSLTGSHTEAFF
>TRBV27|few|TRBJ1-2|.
CASSSWGRDYGYTF
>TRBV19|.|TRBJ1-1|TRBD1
CASSIGTGGSEDFF
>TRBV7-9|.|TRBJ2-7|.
CASSSRLDTFYEQYF
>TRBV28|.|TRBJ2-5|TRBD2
CASSPTSGYQETQYF
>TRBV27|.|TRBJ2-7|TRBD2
CASSQGTSGGEQYF
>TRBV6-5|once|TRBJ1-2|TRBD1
CASSTSQGTGYGYTF
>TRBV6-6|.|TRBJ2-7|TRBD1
CASSYVDRGTLQYF
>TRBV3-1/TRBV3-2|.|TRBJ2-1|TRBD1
CASRRQGTPSDEQFF
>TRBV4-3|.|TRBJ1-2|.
CASGRGDYGYTF
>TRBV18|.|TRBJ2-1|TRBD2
CASSPGLAGAYNEQFF
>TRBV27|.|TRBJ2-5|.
CASSPRYVQYQETQYF